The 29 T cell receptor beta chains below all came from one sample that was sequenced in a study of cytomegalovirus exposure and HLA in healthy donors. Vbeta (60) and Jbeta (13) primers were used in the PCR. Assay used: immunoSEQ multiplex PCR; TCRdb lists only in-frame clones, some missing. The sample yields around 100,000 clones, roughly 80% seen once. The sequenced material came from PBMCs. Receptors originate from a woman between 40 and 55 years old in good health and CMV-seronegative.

CDR3 in DNA: TGTGCCAGCAGTCCTCGACAGGCCGGGAACACTGAAGCTTTCTTT. This gives the protein CASSPRQAGNTEAFF. The gene calls are TRBV27 and TRBJ1-1; the D gene is possibly TRBD1 (6 bases). Germline loops: CDR1 MNHEY, CDR2 SMNVEV (reference sequence). V lost 5 bases, J lost 1 base, and 14 bases lay in between. The CDR3 loop spans 15 amino acids.

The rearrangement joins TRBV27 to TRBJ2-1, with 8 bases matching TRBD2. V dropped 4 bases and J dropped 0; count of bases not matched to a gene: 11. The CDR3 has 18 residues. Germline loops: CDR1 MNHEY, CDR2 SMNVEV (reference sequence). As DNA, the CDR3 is TGTGCCAGCAGTTCAACAAAGGGGACTAGAAGCTCCTACAATGAGCAGTTCTTC. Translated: CASSSTKGTRSSYNEQFF.

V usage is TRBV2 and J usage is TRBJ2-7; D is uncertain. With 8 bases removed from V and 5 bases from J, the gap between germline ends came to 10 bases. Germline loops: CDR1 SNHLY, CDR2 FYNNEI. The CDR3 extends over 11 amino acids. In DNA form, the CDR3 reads TGTGCCAGCTCGAGCGAGCACGAGCAGTACTTC. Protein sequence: CASSSEHEQYF.

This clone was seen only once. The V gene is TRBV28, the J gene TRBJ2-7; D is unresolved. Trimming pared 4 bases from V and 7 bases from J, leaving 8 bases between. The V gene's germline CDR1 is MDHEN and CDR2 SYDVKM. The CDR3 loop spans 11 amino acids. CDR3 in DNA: TGTGCCAGCAGTTCGGGTTGGGAGCAGTACTTC. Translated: CASSSGWEQYF.

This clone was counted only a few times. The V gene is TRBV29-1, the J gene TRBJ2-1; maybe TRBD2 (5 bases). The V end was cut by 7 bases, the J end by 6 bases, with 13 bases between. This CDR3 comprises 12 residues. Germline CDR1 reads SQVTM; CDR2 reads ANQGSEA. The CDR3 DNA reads TGCAGCGACTCTACGGGATTCAATGAGCAGTTCTTC. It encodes CSDSTGFNEQFF.

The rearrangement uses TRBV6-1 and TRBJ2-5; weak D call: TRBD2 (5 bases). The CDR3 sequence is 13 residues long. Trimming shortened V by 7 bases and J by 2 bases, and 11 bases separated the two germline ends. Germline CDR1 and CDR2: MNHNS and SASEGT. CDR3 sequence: CASKGSLQETQYF. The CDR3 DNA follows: TGTGCCAGCAAAGGGAGCCTACAAGAGACCCAGTACTTC.

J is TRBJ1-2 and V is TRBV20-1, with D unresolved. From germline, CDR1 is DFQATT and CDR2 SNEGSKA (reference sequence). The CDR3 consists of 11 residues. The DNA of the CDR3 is TGCATTTCCCCGCCCCGGGATGGCTACACCTTC. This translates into CISPPRDGYTF.

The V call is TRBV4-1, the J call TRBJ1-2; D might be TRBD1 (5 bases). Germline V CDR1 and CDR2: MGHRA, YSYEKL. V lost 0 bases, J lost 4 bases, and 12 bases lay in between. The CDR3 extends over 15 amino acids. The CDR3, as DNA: TGCGCCAGCAGCCAAGATCCGTCCAGGGTCTATGGCTACACCTTC. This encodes CASSQDPSRVYGYTF.

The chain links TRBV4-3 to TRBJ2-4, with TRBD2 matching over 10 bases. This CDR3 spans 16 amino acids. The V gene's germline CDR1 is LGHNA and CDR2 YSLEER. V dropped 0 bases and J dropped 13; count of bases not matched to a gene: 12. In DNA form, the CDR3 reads TGCGCCAGCAGCCAAGATTCGGCCAGCGGGGGGGGTAGACAGTACTTC. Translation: CASSQDSASGGGRQYF.

The CDR3 reads CASSVGSLETQYF. CDR3 nucleotide sequence: TGTGCCAGCAGCGTAGGGAGTTTGGAGACCCAGTACTTC. The chain couples TRBV9 to TRBJ2-5; D is uncertain. The CDR3 consists of 13 residues. The germline V and J ends were trimmed by 0 bases and 5 bases, with 8 bases remaining between them. From germline, CDR1 is SGDLS and CDR2 YYNGEE.

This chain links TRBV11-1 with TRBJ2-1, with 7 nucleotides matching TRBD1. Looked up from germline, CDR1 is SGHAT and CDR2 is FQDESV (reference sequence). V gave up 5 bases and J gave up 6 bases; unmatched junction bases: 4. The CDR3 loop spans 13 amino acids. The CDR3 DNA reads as TGTGCCAGCAGCAAGACAGGGACCAATGAGCAGTTCTTC. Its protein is CASSKTGTNEQFF.

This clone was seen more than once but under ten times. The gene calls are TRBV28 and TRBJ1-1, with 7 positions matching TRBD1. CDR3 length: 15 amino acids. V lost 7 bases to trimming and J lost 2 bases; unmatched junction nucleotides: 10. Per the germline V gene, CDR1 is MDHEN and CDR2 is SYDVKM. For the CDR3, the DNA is TGTGCCAGCATCCTGGTGACAGGGATAAACACTGAAGCTTTCTTT. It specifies CASILVTGINTEAFF.

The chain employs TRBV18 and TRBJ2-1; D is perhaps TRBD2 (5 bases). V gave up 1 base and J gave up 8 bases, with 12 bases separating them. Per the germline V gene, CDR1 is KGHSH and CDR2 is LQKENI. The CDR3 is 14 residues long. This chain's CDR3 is CASSPRRVSDEQFF. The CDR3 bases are TGTGCCAGCTCACCACGGCGGGTCAGCGATGAGCAGTTCTTC.

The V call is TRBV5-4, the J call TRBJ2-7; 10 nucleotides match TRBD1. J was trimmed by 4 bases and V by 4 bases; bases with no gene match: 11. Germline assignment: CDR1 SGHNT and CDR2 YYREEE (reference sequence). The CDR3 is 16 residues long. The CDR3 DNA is TGTGCCAGCAGCCTTCGGCCGGGACAGGGGAAGTACGAGCAGTACTTC. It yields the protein CASSLRPGQGKYEQYF.

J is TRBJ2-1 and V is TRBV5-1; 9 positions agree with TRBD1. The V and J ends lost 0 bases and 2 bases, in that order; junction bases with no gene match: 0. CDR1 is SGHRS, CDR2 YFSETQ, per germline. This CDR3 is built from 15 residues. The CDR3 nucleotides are TGCGCCAGCAGCTTGGGACAGGGGGCCTACAATGAGCAGTTCTTC. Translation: CASSLGQGAYNEQFF.

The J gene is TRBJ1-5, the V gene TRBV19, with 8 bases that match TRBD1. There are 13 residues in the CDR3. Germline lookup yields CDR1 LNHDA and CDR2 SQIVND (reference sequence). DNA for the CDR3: TGTACGGGACAGGCTAATAGCAATCAGCCCCAGCATTTT. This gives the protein CTGQANSNQPQHF.

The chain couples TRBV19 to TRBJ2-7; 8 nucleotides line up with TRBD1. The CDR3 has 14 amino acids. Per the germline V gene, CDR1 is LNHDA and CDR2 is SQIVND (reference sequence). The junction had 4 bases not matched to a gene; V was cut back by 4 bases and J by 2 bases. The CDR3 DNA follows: TGTGCCAGTAGTAACCAGGGGGCCACCTACGAGCAGTACTTC. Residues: CASSNQGATYEQYF.

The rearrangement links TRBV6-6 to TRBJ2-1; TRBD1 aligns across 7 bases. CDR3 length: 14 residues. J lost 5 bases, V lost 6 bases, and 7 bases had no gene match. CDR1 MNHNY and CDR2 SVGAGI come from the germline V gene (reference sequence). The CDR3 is CASSLSTGNNEQFF. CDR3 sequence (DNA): TGTGCCAGCAGCTTATCGACAGGGAACAATGAGCAGTTCTTC.

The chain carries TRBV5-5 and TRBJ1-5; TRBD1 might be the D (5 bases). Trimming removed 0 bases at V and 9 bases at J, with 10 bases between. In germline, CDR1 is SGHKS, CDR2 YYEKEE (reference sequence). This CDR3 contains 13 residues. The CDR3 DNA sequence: TGTGCCAGCAGCTTGGCTTCTCAGGGGCCCCAGCATTTT. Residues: CASSLASQGPQHF. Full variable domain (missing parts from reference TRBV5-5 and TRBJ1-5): DAGVTQSPTHLIKTRGQQVTLRCSPISGHKSVSWYQQVLGQGPQFIFQYYEKEERGRGNFPDRFSARQFPNYSSELNVNALLLGDSALYLCASSLASQGPQHFGDGTRLSIL.

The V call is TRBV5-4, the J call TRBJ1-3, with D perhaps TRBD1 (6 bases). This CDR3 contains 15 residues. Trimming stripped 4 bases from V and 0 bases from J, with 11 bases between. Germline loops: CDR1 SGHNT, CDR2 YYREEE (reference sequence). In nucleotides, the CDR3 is TGTGCCAGCAGCCCAGGGGTCGGCTCTGGAAACACCATATATTTT. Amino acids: CASSPGVGSGNTIYF.

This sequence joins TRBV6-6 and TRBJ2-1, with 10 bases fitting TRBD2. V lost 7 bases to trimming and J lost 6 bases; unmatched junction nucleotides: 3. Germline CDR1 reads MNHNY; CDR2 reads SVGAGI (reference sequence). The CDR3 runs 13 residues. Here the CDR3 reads CASTLAGANEQFF. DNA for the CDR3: TGTGCCAGCACGCTAGCGGGGGCCAATGAGCAGTTCTTC.

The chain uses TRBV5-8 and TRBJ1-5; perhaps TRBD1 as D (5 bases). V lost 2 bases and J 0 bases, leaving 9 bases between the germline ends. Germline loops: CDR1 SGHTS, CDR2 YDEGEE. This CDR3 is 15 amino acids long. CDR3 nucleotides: TGTGCCAGCAGCTTAGGGGATTATAGCAATCAGCCCCAGCATTTT. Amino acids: CASSLGDYSNQPQHF. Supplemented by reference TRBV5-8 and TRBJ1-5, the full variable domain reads EAGVTQSPTHLIKTRGQQATLRCSPISGHTSVYWYQQALGLGLQFLLWYDEGEERNRGNFPPRFSGRQFPNYSSELNVNALELEDSALYLCASSLGDYSNQPQHFGDGTRLSIL.

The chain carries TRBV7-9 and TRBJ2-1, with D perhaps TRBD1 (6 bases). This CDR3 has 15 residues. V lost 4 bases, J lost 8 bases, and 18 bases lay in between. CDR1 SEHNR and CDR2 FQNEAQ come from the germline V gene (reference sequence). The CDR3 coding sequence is TGTGCCAGCAGCTCCGGGACACACCGGGTACATGAGCAGTTCTTC. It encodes CASSSGTHRVHEQFF. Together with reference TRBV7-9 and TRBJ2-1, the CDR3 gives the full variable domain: DTGVSQNPRHKITKRGQNVTFRCDPISEHNRLYWYRQTLGQGPEFLTYFQNEAQLEKSRLLSDRFSAERPKGSFSTLEIQRTEQGDSAMYLCASSSGTHRVHEQFFGPGTRLTVL.

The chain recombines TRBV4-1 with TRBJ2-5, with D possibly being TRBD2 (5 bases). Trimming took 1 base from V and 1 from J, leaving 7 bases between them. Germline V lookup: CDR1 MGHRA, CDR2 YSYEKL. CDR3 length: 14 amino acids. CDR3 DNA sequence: TGCGCCAGCAGCCAAGGGGGAGCCCAAGAGACCCAGTACTTC. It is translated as CASSQGGAQETQYF.

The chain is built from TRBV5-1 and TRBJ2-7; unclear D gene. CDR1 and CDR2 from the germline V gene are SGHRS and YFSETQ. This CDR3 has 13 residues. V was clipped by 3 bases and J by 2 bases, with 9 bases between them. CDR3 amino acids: CASSWRRTYEQYF. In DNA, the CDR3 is TGCGCCAGCAGCTGGCGCAGGACCTACGAGCAGTACTTC.

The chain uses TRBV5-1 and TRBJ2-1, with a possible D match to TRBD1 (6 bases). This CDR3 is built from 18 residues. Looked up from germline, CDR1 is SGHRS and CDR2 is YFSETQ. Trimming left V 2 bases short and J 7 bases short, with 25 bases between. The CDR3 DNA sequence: TGCGCCAGCAGCTTAGGGGGAATGGCAGGGGAAACTTTGAATGAGCAGTTCTTC. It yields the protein CASSLGGMAGETLNEQFF.

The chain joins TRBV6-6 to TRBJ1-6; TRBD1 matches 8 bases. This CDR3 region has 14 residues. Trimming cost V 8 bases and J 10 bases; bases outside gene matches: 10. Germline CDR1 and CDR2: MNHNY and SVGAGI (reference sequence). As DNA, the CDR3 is TGTGCCAGCTTTAAGCAGGGGGCCGAGTCACCCCTCCACTTT. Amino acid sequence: CASFKQGAESPLHF.

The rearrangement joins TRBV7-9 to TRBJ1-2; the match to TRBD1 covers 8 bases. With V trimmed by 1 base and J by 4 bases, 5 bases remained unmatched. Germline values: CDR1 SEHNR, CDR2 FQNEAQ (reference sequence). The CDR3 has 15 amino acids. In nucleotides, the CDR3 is TGTGCCAGCAGCTTAGTGCAGGGGGCCTCCTATGGCTACACCTTC. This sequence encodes CASSLVQGASYGYTF.

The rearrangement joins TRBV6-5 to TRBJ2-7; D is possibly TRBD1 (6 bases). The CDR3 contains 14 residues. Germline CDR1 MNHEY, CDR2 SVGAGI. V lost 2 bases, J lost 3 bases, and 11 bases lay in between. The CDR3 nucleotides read TGTGCCAGCAGTTACGCAGGACAGATCTACGAGCAGTACTTC. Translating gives CASSYAGQIYEQYF.